This T cell receptor beta chain was found in a study of blood T cells in healthy people across ages. The second PCR ran roughly 7 to 12 cycles with a sample-barcoded 5' primer and J-beta primers. Each CDR3 protein gets one entry after TCRdb re-called the 5' RACE reads with MiXCR. The sample comprises over 950,000 distinct CDR3 sequences, 35% to 40% of which are singletons, and around 13% rests with the top ten. The people who gave samples were healthy Caucasians from Russia, aged about 6 to 100. Trimming took 4 bases from V and 7 from J; bases not matched to a gene: 10. CDR1 is SNHLY and CDR2 is FYNNEI in the germline V gene. This CDR3 is 14 amino acids long.

This chain links TRBV2 with TRBJ2-7; 7 nucleotides agree with TRBD2. Specimen: blood. The sequence derives from a young man in good health. CDR3: CASSGFAGEYEQYF. For the CDR3, the DNA is TGTGCCAGCAGTGGTTTTGCGGGGGAATATGAGCAGTACTTC. Drawing the rest from reference TRBV2 and TRBJ2-7, the complete variable domain is EPEVTQTPSHQVTQMGQEVILRCVPISNHLYFYWYRQILGQKVEFLVSFYNNEISEKSEIFDDQFSVERPDGSNFTLKIRSTKLEDSAMYFCASSGFAGEYEQYFGPGTRLTVT.